The 22 T cell receptor beta chains in this list originate from one sample, sequenced in a study of blood T cells in healthy people across ages (dated by TCRdb to the mid-2010s). The protocol used for the library was 5' RACE. The instrument was an Illumina HiSeq 2500. A second roughly 6 to 11 cycle PCR used a sample-barcoded 5' primer and a J-beta primer mix. Using fastp trimming at Q25 and MiXCR clonotype assembly, TCRdb reanalyzed the public sequencing data and kept in-frame beta chains. One record per CDR3 amino acid sequence lists the most common genes and DNA. Present in this sample are about 1.6 million distinct CDR3 sequences, roughly 32% of which were seen just once. The ten largest clones add up to roughly 10% of the sample. The sequenced material came from blood. The receptors derive from a woman in her 30s in good health.

This clonotype has just a few counts. The genes are TRBV27 and TRBJ1-2; D is possibly TRBD1 (5 bases). Trimming shortened V by 8 bases and J by 1 base, and 17 bases separated the two germline ends. Per germline, CDR1 MNHEY and CDR2 SMNVEV (reference sequence). This CDR3 is 15 amino acids long. The CDR3 coding sequence is TGTGCCAGCGGACCGACAGTCACCTTTAACTATGGCTACACCTTC. It is translated as CASGPTVTFNYGYTF.

Of note for this clonotype: Germline is not matched at one junction end, which may reflect a read error. The chain couples TRBV7-8 to TRBJ2-6; tentatively, D is TRBD2 (6 bases). This CDR3 is built from 20 residues. In germline, CDR1 is SGHVS, CDR2 FQNEAQ. CDR3 bases: TGTGCCAGCAGCTTATTCCAAGGGACTCTGCCCAGCTCTGGGGCCAACGTCCAGACTTTC. Its translation is CASSLFQGTLPSSGANVQTF. Full variable domain (rest looked up from reference TRBV7-8 and TRBJ2-6): GAGVSQSPRYKVAKRGQDVALRCDPISGHVSLFWYQQALGQGPEFLTYFQNEAQLDKSGLPSDRFFAERPEGSVSTLKIQRTQQEDSAVYLCASSLFQGTLPSSGANVQTFGAGSRLTVL.

This clonotype turned up a few times. V and J are TRBV20-1 and TRBJ1-2, with TRBD1 matching over 7 bases. The V segment lost 3 bases and the J segment 4 bases; nucleotides outside the gene matches: 17. Germline loops: CDR1 DFQATT, CDR2 SNEGSKA (reference sequence). This CDR3 is built from 17 residues. CDR3 in amino acids: CSASGELGQEKPYGYTF. CDR3 coding DNA: TGCAGTGCTAGTGGAGAGCTCGGACAGGAGAAACCCTATGGCTACACCTTC.

This clonotype was recorded a few times. One junction end disagrees with the germline gene, perhaps due to a read error. The rearrangement joins TRBV10-3 to TRBJ2-1, with D perhaps TRBD1 (6 bases). This CDR3 comprises 12 residues. Germline V gene lookup returns CDR1 ENHRY and CDR2 SYGVKD. The CDR3, as DNA: TGTGCCATCAGTGAACAGGGACGTACGGAATCCTTC. Protein product: CAISEQGRTESF.

In this sample, this clonotype turned up a few times. The chain uses TRBV12-3 or TRBV12-4 and TRBJ2-1; D is uncertain. CDR3 length: 18 amino acids. Trimming removed 4 bases from V and 3 bases from J, with 22 bases in between. The CDR3 here is CASSSLTPGRTFYNEQFF. The CDR3 bases are TGTGCCAGCAGTTCCCTTACACCGGGCCGAACCTTCTACAATGAGCAGTTCTTC.

In this sample, this clonotype turned up many times. The V and J genes are TRBV12-3 or TRBV12-4 and TRBJ2-3; 9 positions agree with TRBD2. CDR3 length equals 15 residues. J was trimmed by 7 bases and V by 7 bases; bases with no gene match: 12. CDR3 in amino acids: CASTSSGAASNTQYF. The CDR3 DNA sequence: TGTGCCAGCACCTCTAGCGGGGCCGCCTCGAATACGCAGTATTTT.

This rearrangement joins TRBV5-1 to TRBJ2-5; TRBD1 aligns across 8 bases. The V segment lost 2 bases and the J segment 5 bases; nucleotides outside the gene matches: 11. Germline assignment: CDR1 SGHRS and CDR2 YFSETQ. The CDR3 is made up of 16 amino acids. In nucleotides, the CDR3 is TGCGCCAGCAGCTTTACCGGGACAGGCTCCGGGGAGACCCAGTACTTC. Its protein is CASSFTGTGSGETQYF.

This clonotype was picked up a small number of times. The chain carries TRBV11-2 and TRBJ1-2; no definite D call. Between the trimmed V and J ends, which lost 4 bases and 4 bases, there was a span of 19 bases. This CDR3 is 16 amino acids long. The germline V gene has CDR1 SGHAT and CDR2 FQNNGV. The CDR3 protein is CASSSRVGPKGYGYTF. CDR3 DNA sequence: TGTGCCAGCAGCTCCCGAGTAGGCCCCAAGGGCTATGGCTACACCTTC.

As to this clonotype: Sequence at one end of the junction differs from germline and may be a read error. The rearrangement links TRBV20-1 to TRBJ2-7; TRBD2 matches 10 bases. The DNA end favors TRBJ2-5, so the J call may be wrong. This CDR3 has 14 amino acids. Germline CDR1 DFQATT, CDR2 SNEGSKA (reference sequence). The CDR3 nucleotides are TGCAATGCTAGCCCCAGCGGGGGGGCCGGGACCCAGTACTTC. Its protein is CNASPSGGAGTQYF.

A few counts support this clonotype. The V gene is TRBV10-3, the J gene TRBJ1-1; D is ambiguous. With 11 bases removed from V and 7 bases from J, the gap between germline ends came to 20 bases. The CDR3 has 13 residues. Per the germline V gene, CDR1 is ENHRY and CDR2 is SYGVKD. The CDR3 nucleotides are TGTGCCTCTCTTAGAGGTGACCTCAGTGAAGCTTTCTTT. Its protein product is CASLRGDLSEAFF.

This clonotype was counted a few times. The chain recombines TRBV20-1 with TRBJ2-4; tentatively, D is TRBD2 (5 bases). Near its end, the DNA agrees better with TRBJ2-7, so the J call may be wrong. Germline V gene lookup returns CDR1 DFQATT and CDR2 SNEGSKA (reference sequence). The CDR3 spans 13 residues. The CDR3 DNA is TGCAGTGCCGGATCAGCGGATTTCTACGAGCAGTACTTC. Protein: CSAGSADFYEQYF.

The chain joins TRBV20-1 to TRBJ1-2, with TRBD1 as a possible D gene (6 bases). This CDR3 region has 12 residues. Trimming left V 2 bases short and J 6 bases short, with 10 bases between. Per the germline V gene, CDR1 is DFQATT and CDR2 is SNEGSKA (reference sequence). This CDR3 reads CSARKGGHGYTF. The DNA for the CDR3 is TGCAGTGCTAGAAAGGGGGGCCATGGCTACACCTTC.

This clonotype turned up a few times. The chain joins TRBV10-2 to TRBJ2-7; TRBD2 might be the D (7 bases). This CDR3 contains 16 residues. Germline values: CDR1 WSHSY, CDR2 SAAADI. Deletions cut 2 bases from V and 0 bases from J, with 14 bases between. The CDR3 DNA follows: TGCGCCAGCAGTGAGAGGGGGGGTTCGGGCTCCTACGAGCAGTACTTC. Its translation: CASSERGGSGSYEQYF.

The CDR3 is CASGPRSDDNEQFF. In DNA form, the CDR3 reads TGTGCCAGCGGGCCGCGGTCCGATGACAATGAGCAGTTCTTC. This chain connects TRBV9 to TRBJ2-1; no reliable D call. From germline, CDR1 is SGDLS and CDR2 YYNGEE. Trimming removed 7 bases at V and 5 bases at J, with 16 bases between. The CDR3 runs to 14 residues.

This clonotype was found a few times. The chain is built from TRBV27 and TRBJ1-5; 7 bases line up with TRBD1. Per germline, CDR1 MNHEY and CDR2 SMNVEV (reference sequence). This CDR3 has 16 residues. Trimming took 6 bases from V and 4 from J; bases not matched to a gene: 12. For the CDR3, the DNA is TGTGCCAGCAGCCCCAACAGGGGCGAGGGGAATCAGCCCCAGCATTTT. Protein product: CASSPNRGEGNQPQHF.

The J gene is TRBJ2-3, the V gene TRBV27, with D hard to call. Germline V lookup: CDR1 MNHEY, CDR2 SMNVEV (reference sequence). The CDR3 consists of 13 residues. Trimming cost V 4 bases and J 7 bases, with 12 bases left between them. CDR3: CASSSLSRNTQYF. CDR3 in DNA: TGTGCCAGCAGTTCTCTATCGCGAAATACGCAGTATTTT.

This clonotype appeared a few times. The CDR3 protein is CSAVSTSGRAKETQYF. The CDR3 nucleotides read TGCAGTGCTGTGTCAACTAGCGGGAGGGCCAAAGAGACCCAGTACTTC. V gene TRBV20-1 combines with J gene TRBJ2-5, with 13 positions matching TRBD2. V lost 5 bases to trimming and J lost 3 bases; unmatched junction nucleotides: 9. Germline lookup yields CDR1 DFQATT and CDR2 SNEGSKA (reference sequence). CDR3 length equals 16 residues.

This clonotype was recorded only once. This chain joins TRBV24-1 and TRBJ2-7; D gene uncertain. The J call is doubtful: the DNA matches TRBJ2-5 better. CDR1 and CDR2 from the germline V gene are KGHDR and SFDVKD. The CDR3 extends over 12 amino acids. The CDR3 nucleotides are TGTGCCACCAGTGATTCTTCGGAGACCCAGTACTTC. It translates to CATSDSSETQYF.

The chain links TRBV14 to TRBJ2-5, with D perhaps assigned TRBD1 or TRBD2 (5 bases each). This CDR3 has 15 amino acids. Germline lookup yields CDR1 SGHDN and CDR2 FVKESK. V was cut by 4 bases and J by 1 base, with 13 bases left in between. The DNA of the CDR3 is TGTGCCAGCAGCCCCTTGGTTGGGGGCCAAGAGACCCAGTACTTC. This translates into CASSPLVGGQETQYF.

The chain uses TRBV4-2 and TRBJ2-7; D possibly corresponds to TRBD2 (5 bases). CDR1 is LGHNA and CDR2 is YNFKEQ in the germline V gene. V lost 1 base and J 0 bases, leaving 10 bases between the germline ends. The CDR3 runs 15 residues. CDR3 sequence reads: CASSQGRAGSYEQYF. CDR3 DNA: TGTGCCAGCAGCCAAGGGCGGGCGGGCTCCTACGAGCAGTACTTC.

This clonotype was seen only once. The junction and the germline gene differ at one end; a read error may be behind it. V gene TRBV6-1 combines with J gene TRBJ2-1, with D tentatively TRBD1 (6 bases). This CDR3 has 14 residues. Per the germline V gene, CDR1 is MNHNS and CDR2 is SASEGT. CDR3 nucleotides: TGTGCCAGCAGGGAAGGGGGACGCTACAATGAGCAGTTCTTC. Residues: CASREGGRYNEQFF.

The rearrangement links TRBV27 to TRBJ1-6, with D hard to call. The germline V gene has CDR1 MNHEY and CDR2 SMNVEV (reference sequence). V was shortened by 2 bases and J by 8 bases, with 10 bases between the two germline ends. The CDR3 is 14 amino acids. The CDR3: CASSLLGNYSPLHF. For the CDR3, the DNA is TGTGCCAGCAGTTTACTCGGCAACTATTCACCCCTCCACTTT.